This note documents a single T cell receptor (beta chain) sequence. Original methodology: Estimation of nucleated cell counts was performed using reference gene primer amplification. Repertoires were generated with immunoSEQ multiplex PCR, while TCRdb's copy carries only in-frame clones and drops some. Clonal size and the V and J genes are those of that table, whereas D and trimming came from the DNA. The table shows about 270,000 clones, with more than 85% occurring only once. The data derive from a study of blood T cell repertoires in COVID-19. The TCR sequence derives from a man aged 35-49 years who had been exposed to COVID-19. Sequencing used PBMCs or T cells enriched from blood (not recorded which).

This CDR3 is CATSDPGTSGDNEQFF. CDR3 DNA: TGTGCCACCAGTGATCCCGGGACTAGCGGGGACAATGAGCAGTTCTTC. V usage is TRBV24-1 and J usage is TRBJ2-1; 13 bases are a match to TRBD2. The germline V gene encodes CDR1 KGHDR and CDR2 SFDVKD. The CDR3 extends over 16 amino acids. J lost 5 bases, V lost 3 bases, and 3 bases had no gene match.